This T cell receptor (beta chain) was observed in a study of blood T cells in healthy people across ages. This clonotype was picked up a small number of times. Its specificity is unknown. General study points: Diversity was higher, and naive CD4+ cells more numerous, in long-lived donors than in aged donors.

Primers used in a second PCR of about 7 to 11 cycles were a sample-barcoded 5' primer and a J-beta primer mix. Every cDNA molecule bore a tag from a template-switch adaptor containing 12 random nucleotides. TCRdb processed the 5' RACE reads anew with MiXCR; each CDR3 protein has one entry. The sample holds 920,000 or so distinct CDR3 sequences; 40% to 50% are singletons and the top ten take over 15%. The CDR3 has 16 amino acids. The V and J ends lost 7 bases and 1 base respectively, with 16 bases between them. Per germline, CDR1 SEHNR and CDR2 FQNEAQ (reference sequence). Sequencing input: blood. The rearrangement links TRBV7-9 to TRBJ2-2, with unresolved D. The sequence was obtained from a woman in her sixties in good health. CDR3 in DNA: TGTGCCAGCACAACCTGGGTCGGCAGGAACACCGGGGAGCTGTTTTTT. This translates into CASTTWVGRNTGELFF.